The 2 T cell receptor beta chains below come from one sample, sequenced in a study of T cell changes during pregnancy in multiple sclerosis (dated by TCRdb to about 2019). The library was produced with the immunoSEQ multiplex PCR assay. TCRdb obtained this table from immuneACCESS and retained in-frame rearrangements with V and J assigned. These tables miss some clones; where compared with another copy, unresolved V genes account for less than half of the shortfall, and the remainder is unexplained. The sample table records approximately 34,000 clones; about 92% of these occur just once. The ten largest clonotypes hold 0.4% to 0.5% of the sample. The source material was CD4+ T cells from peripheral blood mononuclear cells, sampled in the second trimester of pregnancy. These receptor sequences come from a female donor with multiple sclerosis, enrolled in a pregnancy study.

The J gene is TRBJ2-1, the V gene TRBV30; TRBD2 is a possible D gene (7 bases). Germline V lookup: CDR1 GTSNPN, CDR2 SVGIG (reference sequence). V lost 1 base and J lost 4, with 17 bases in between. CDR3 length: 16 amino acids. The CDR3 reads CAWSDPRGRGYNEQFF. The CDR3 nucleotides read TGTGCCTGGAGTGACCCTAGAGGGAGGGGGTACAATGAGCAGTTCTTC.

The chain has TRBV6-5 and TRBJ2-2, with D perhaps matching TRBD2 (6 bases). Germline CDR1 is MNHEY and CDR2 is SVGAGI. The CDR3 is made up of 16 amino acids. V lost 0 bases and J lost 2, with 10 bases in between. The CDR3, as DNA: TGTGCCAGCAGTTACTCATGGGACTCCAACACCGGGGAGCTGTTTTTT. Its protein product is CASSYSWDSNTGELFF.